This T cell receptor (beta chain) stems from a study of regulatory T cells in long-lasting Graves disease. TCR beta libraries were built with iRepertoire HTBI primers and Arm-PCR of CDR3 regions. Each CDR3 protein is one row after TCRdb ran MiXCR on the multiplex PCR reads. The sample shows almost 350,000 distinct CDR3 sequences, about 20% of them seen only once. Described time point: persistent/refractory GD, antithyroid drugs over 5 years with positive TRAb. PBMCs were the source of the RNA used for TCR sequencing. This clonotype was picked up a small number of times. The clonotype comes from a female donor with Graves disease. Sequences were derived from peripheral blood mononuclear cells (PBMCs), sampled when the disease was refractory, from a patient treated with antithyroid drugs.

The chain's CDR3 is CASSPWRDFNSPLHF. The CDR3 nucleotides read TGTGCCAGCTCACCATGGAGGGACTTTAATTCACCCCTCCACTTT. The chain uses TRBV18 and TRBJ1-6; D might be TRBD1 (5 bases). The CDR3 spans 15 residues. Germline CDR1 and CDR2: KGHSH and LQKENI. V dropped 2 bases and J dropped 6 bases, with 11 bases sitting between them.